These T cell receptor beta chains were read from a single sample in a study of vaccination and CD4 T cells after COVID-19. These receptors have no known antigen. TCRdb independently ran MiXCR on the PCR reads; one entry per CDR3 protein. The sample lists approximately 9,300 distinct CDR3 sequences, over 65% occurring once. The specimen sequenced was CD4+ T cells from blood, cultured in vitro. These receptors were taken from a human donor who had recovered from COVID-19. CDR3s include the opening cysteine and the closing phenylalanine or tryptophan. D genes are given only for firm matches. A clone size is listed for some rows: how often the clone was seen (once, few, many), or a class if it is expanded.

V: TRBV7-9
size: once
J: TRBJ1-2
D: -
DNA: TGTGCCAGCAGCTTAGTGGGGGTCACTTATGGCTACACCTTC
CDR3: CASSLVGVTYGYTF

V: TRBV7-3
size: -
J: TRBJ1-1
D: -
DNA: TGTGCCAGCAGCGTGGACAGACTCACTGAAGCTTTCTTT
CDR3: CASSVDRLTEAFF

V: TRBV7-9
size: -
J: TRBJ1-2
D: TRBD1
DNA: TGTGCCAGCAGCTCACGTGGACAGGGGAACTATGGCTACACCTTC
CDR3: CASSSRGQGNYGYTF

V: TRBV30
size: -
J: TRBJ1-6
D: -
DNA: TGTGCCTGGGGACCGGGACTTAGCCCTTCACCCCTCCACTTT
CDR3: CAWGPGLSPSPLHF

V: TRBV7-9
size: -
J: TRBJ1-2
D: TRBD1
DNA: TGTGCCAGCAGCTTCCTTGACAGGGAAAATGGCTACACCTTC
CDR3: CASSFLDRENGYTF

V: TRBV9
size: -
J: TRBJ2-7
D: -
DNA: TGTGCCAGCAGCGGAGCGGTGGCGAAGTACGAGCAGTACTTC
CDR3: CASSGAVAKYEQYF

V: TRBV20-1
size: -
J: TRBJ2-1
D: -
DNA: TGCAGTGCTGCGGCGGCTAGCGAGAATGAGCAGTTCTTC
CDR3: CSAAAASENEQFF

V: TRBV15
size: few
J: TRBJ1-5
D: -
DNA: TGTGCCACCAGCAGAGATCTTAATCAGCCCCAGCATTTT
CDR3: CATSRDLNQPQHF

V: TRBV5-4
size: -
J: TRBJ1-1
D: -
DNA: TGTGCCAGCAGCGCTCGTCCCGAATCGACTGAAGCTTTCTTT
CDR3: CASSARPESTEAFF

V: TRBV6-1
size: -
J: TRBJ1-6
D: -
DNA: TGTGCCAGCAGGAGACAGGACTCGAGCTCCTATAATTCACCCCTCCACTTT
CDR3: CASRRQDSSSYNSPLHF

V: TRBV20-1
size: -
J: TRBJ1-2
D: -
DNA: TGCAGTGCTAGAGGGAGGCAGCCTCACCACTATGGCTACACCTTC
CDR3: CSARGRQPHHYGYTF

V: TRBV27
size: -
J: TRBJ2-7
D: -
DNA: TGTGCCAGCAGTTTTAGCGGATCCTACGAGCAGTACTTC
CDR3: CASSFSGSYEQYF

V: TRBV19
size: large
J: TRBJ1-2
D: TRBD1
DNA: TGTGCCAGTAGTATGGGGACAGACTATGGCTACACCTTC
CDR3: CASSMGTDYGYTF

V: TRBV12-3/TRBV12-4
size: -
J: TRBJ1-2
D: -
DNA: TGTGCCAGCAGTTTAGACCTAACAAGACGGAATGGCTACACCTTC
CDR3: CASSLDLTRRNGYTF

V: TRBV19
size: -
J: TRBJ1-3
D: -
DNA: TGTGCCAGTAGTATCGGGGCCGCTGGAAACACCATATATTTT
CDR3: CASSIGAAGNTIYF

V: TRBV18
size: once
J: TRBJ1-5
D: -
DNA: TGTGCCAGCTCAGGGGGGGCACGTCAGCCCCAGCATTTT
CDR3: CASSGGARQPQHF

V: TRBV20-1
size: -
J: TRBJ2-3
D: -
DNA: TGCAGTGCTAAAGCGATTCATAGCACAGATACGCAGTATTTT
CDR3: CSAKAIHSTDTQYF

V: TRBV12-3/TRBV12-4
size: -
J: TRBJ1-2
D: -
DNA: TGTGCCAGCAGTGAGGCGGTGATTAACTATGGCTACACCTTC
CDR3: CASSEAVINYGYTF

V: TRBV9
size: -
J: TRBJ1-3
D: -
DNA: TGTGCCAGCAGCGGACCCGGCCAGGTACCTGGAAACACCATATATTTT
CDR3: CASSGPGQVPGNTIYF

V: TRBV10-3
size: -
J: TRBJ1-1
D: -
DNA: TGTGCCATCAGTGATTTTGAGGGCCGTGGTACTGAAGCTTTCTTT
CDR3: CAISDFEGRGTEAFF

V: TRBV6-5
size: -
J: TRBJ1-1
D: -
DNA: TGTGCCAGCAGTTACACGGGGGGGGGTGTGAGCACTGAAGCTTTCTTT
CDR3: CASSYTGGGVSTEAFF

V: TRBV10-3
size: -
J: TRBJ1-2
D: TRBD1
DNA: TGTGCCATCTCCTCGGACAGGGGGGGTGGCTACACCTTC
CDR3: CAISSDRGGGYTF

V: TRBV29-1
size: -
J: TRBJ1-2
D: -
DNA: TGCAGCGTTGAGCCCCATCCGGAGAATGGCTACACCTTC
CDR3: CSVEPHPENGYTF

V: TRBV20-1
size: -
J: TRBJ2-3
D: TRBD2
DNA: TGCAGTGCTAGGAGCGGGGGGGCCGGAGATACGCAGTATTTT
CDR3: CSARSGGAGDTQYF

V: TRBV6-5
size: few
J: TRBJ1-2
D: -
DNA: TGTGCCAGCAGTTACACGGGGGGTAACTATGGCTACACCTTC
CDR3: CASSYTGGNYGYTF

V: TRBV20-1
size: few
J: TRBJ2-2
D: -
DNA: TGCAGTGCTAGGTCTCCGCCGGGACAGAACACCGGGGAGCTGTTTTTT
CDR3: CSARSPPGQNTGELFF

V: TRBV27
size: -
J: TRBJ1-2
D: -
DNA: TGTGCCAGCCGATGGAGAGGAGGGAGTGGCTACACCTTC
CDR3: CASRWRGGSGYTF

V: TRBV6-2/TRBV6-3
size: -
J: TRBJ1-1
D: -
DNA: TGTGCCAGCAGTTACTCGATAGGGGGGAGGGCTGAAGCTTTCTTT
CDR3: CASSYSIGGRAEAFF

V: TRBV5-6
size: once
J: TRBJ2-4
D: -
DNA: TGTGCCAGCAGCTTAGGTGTGGGCACGAGCATTCAGTACTTC
CDR3: CASSLGVGTSIQYF

V: TRBV5-5
size: once
J: TRBJ1-5
D: TRBD1
DNA: TGTGCCAGCAGCCAAGACAGGGATCAGCCCCAGCATTTT
CDR3: CASSQDRDQPQHF

V: TRBV24-1
size: few
J: TRBJ2-3
D: -
DNA: TGTGCCACCAGTGGTCCCTCAGGGACAGATACGCAGTATTTT
CDR3: CATSGPSGTDTQYF

V: TRBV20-1
size: -
J: TRBJ2-7
D: TRBD1
DNA: TGCAGTGCTGGGGACAGGGAGGGCTCCTACGAGCAGTACTTC
CDR3: CSAGDREGSYEQYF

V: TRBV27
size: few
J: TRBJ2-2
D: TRBD1
DNA: TGTGCCAGCAGTTTACAGGGGGTCGGGGAGCTGTTTTTT
CDR3: CASSLQGVGELFF

V: TRBV6-5
size: -
J: TRBJ1-2
D: -
DNA: TGTGCCAGCAGTTACTCGTTGCAGCGACCTAACTATGGCTACACCTTC
CDR3: CASSYSLQRPNYGYTF

V: TRBV20-1
size: once
J: TRBJ1-2
D: TRBD1
DNA: TGCAGTGCTAGAGATCCGACAGGGGGTAACTATGGCTACACCTTC
CDR3: CSARDPTGGNYGYTF

V: TRBV20-1
size: -
J: TRBJ2-2
D: -
DNA: TGCAGTGCTAGAGATAGCCCCAGCACCGGGGAGCTGTTTTTT
CDR3: CSARDSPSTGELFF

V: TRBV5-1
size: -
J: TRBJ1-5
D: -
DNA: TGCGCCAGCAGCCCACGGGGGGGGCCACAGCCCCAGCATTTT
CDR3: CASSPRGGPQPQHF

V: TRBV15
size: -
J: TRBJ1-5
D: -
DNA: TGTGCCACCCGCGAGGGACTGGGGGGTCAGCCCCAGCATTTT
CDR3: CATREGLGGQPQHF

V: TRBV7-6
size: -
J: TRBJ2-1
D: TRBD2
DNA: TGTGCCAGCAGCTCCACTAGCGGGGCGTCCAATGAGCAGTTCTTC
CDR3: CASSSTSGASNEQFF

V: TRBV7-2
size: -
J: TRBJ2-3
D: -
DNA: TGTGCCAGCAGCCCCGGAGGGGGCCGTGGAGATACGCAGTATTTT
CDR3: CASSPGGGRGDTQYF

V: TRBV20-1
size: -
J: TRBJ2-5
D: -
DNA: TGCAGTGCTACGCTCCTACTAGTTAGTTTGGAGACCCAGTACTTC
CDR3: CSATLLLVSLETQYF

V: TRBV24-1
size: few
J: TRBJ1-5
D: -
DNA: TGTGCCACCAGTGATCCGGATCAGCCCCAGCATTTT
CDR3: CATSDPDQPQHF

V: TRBV5-4
size: -
J: TRBJ2-3
D: TRBD1
DNA: TGTGCCAGCAGCTTGCCAAGGACAGGGAGCACAGATACGCAGTATTTT
CDR3: CASSLPRTGSTDTQYF

V: TRBV7-3
size: -
J: TRBJ2-7
D: -
DNA: TGTGCCAGCAGCCCAGGGGGGAGCGAGCAGTACTTC
CDR3: CASSPGGSEQYF

V: TRBV12-3/TRBV12-4
size: -
J: TRBJ2-7
D: -
DNA: TGTGCCAGCAGTTTTACTGGGGGTAGCTCCTACGAGCAGTACTTC
CDR3: CASSFTGGSSYEQYF